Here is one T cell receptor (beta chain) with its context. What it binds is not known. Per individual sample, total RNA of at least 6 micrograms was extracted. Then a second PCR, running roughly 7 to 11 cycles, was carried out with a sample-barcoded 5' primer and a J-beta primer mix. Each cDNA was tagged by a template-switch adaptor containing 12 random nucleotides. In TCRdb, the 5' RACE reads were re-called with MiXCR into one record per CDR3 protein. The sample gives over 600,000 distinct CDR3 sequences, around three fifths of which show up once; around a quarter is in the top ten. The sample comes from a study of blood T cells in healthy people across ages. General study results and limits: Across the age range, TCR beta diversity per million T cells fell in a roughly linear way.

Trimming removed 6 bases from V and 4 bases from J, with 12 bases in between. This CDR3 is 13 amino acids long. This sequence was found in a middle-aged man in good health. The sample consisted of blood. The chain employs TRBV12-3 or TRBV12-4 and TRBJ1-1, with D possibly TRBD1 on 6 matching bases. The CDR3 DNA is TGTGCCAGCAGCTCAGGGGTTAGCACTGAAGCTTTCTTT. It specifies CASSSGVSTEAFF.